Below are 14 T cell receptor beta chains sequenced from a single sample in a study of metastatic and nonmetastatic thyroid tumors. No treatment had been given to any patient before thyroid surgery. MiXCR reprocessed the PCR reads for TCRdb. The sample has about 49,000 clones; roughly 3.9% are singletons. Sequences were obtained from blood. Receptors were obtained from a female donor with papillary thyroid cancer or a benign thyroid nodule (not recorded which). Some clones in this sample may be carry-over from other donors' samples.

This clone was seen ten or more times. Being one base from a much bigger clone, this may be a read error. Given the absence of the conserved phenylalanine or tryptophan at the CDR3 end, a read error is likely. The J gene is TRBJ2-7, the V gene TRBV11-2, with D possibly being TRBD1 or TRBD2 (5 bases each). V dropped 2 bases and J dropped 7 bases, with 15 bases sitting between them. The CDR3 runs 14 residues. Germline CDR1 is SGHAT and CDR2 is FQNNGV. CDR3 region: CASSLSGSGTEQYL. CDR3 nucleotides: TGTGCCAGCAGCTTATCGGGATCGGGGACGGAGCAGTACCTC.

The chain recombines TRBV19 with TRBJ1-3; D may be TRBD1 (5 bases). This CDR3 contains 20 residues. V lost 7 bases and J 3 bases, leaving 31 bases between the germline ends. Per the germline V gene, CDR1 is LNHDA and CDR2 is SQIVND (reference sequence). The CDR3 DNA follows: TGTGCCAGTACTTCCGGGACGAGCGCCTTAGACGAATGGGGTGGAAACACCATATATTTT. This translates into CASTSGTSALDEWGGNTIYF.

Points on this clone: Germline and junction disagree at one end, which may indicate a read error. The V gene is TRBV6-2 or TRBV6-3, the J gene TRBJ2-7, with D hard to call. The CDR3 contains 12 residues. CDR1 and CDR2 from the germline V gene are MNHEY and SVGEGT. The CDR3 coding sequence is TGTTCCAGCAGTCCCTTTAGGTACGAGCAGTACTTC. It encodes CSSSPFRYEQYF.

In this sample, this clone turned up a few times. This rearrangement joins TRBV5-1 to TRBJ1-6; TRBD1 matches at 9 bases. Germline V gives CDR1 SGHRS, CDR2 YFSETQ. The CDR3 is 16 amino acids. Unmatched junction bases numbered 5, after V lost 0 bases and J lost 7 bases. CDR3: CASSLGATGGNSPLHF. DNA for the CDR3: TGCGCCAGCAGCTTGGGTGCAACAGGGGGCAATTCACCCCTCCACTTT.

In its sample, this clone was seen many times. The chain has TRBV24-1 and TRBJ1-2; possibly TRBD1 for D (5 bases). V was shortened by 2 bases and J by 2 bases, with 11 bases between the two germline ends. Germline lookup yields CDR1 KGHDR and CDR2 SFDVKD. This CDR3 spans 15 amino acids. The chain's CDR3 is CATSDSLTGNYGYTF. DNA for the CDR3: TGTGCCACCAGTGATTCCCTTACAGGAAACTATGGCTACACCTTC.

This clone was counted many times. This clone may be a read error of a much larger clone one base away. The CDR3 protein is CAGSSRMERVRDQPQHF. DNA for the CDR3: TGTGCCGGTAGTAGTAGGATGGAGAGGGTGAGGGACCAGCCCCAGCATTTT. The rearrangement links TRBV19 to TRBJ1-5; TRBD1 might be the D (5 bases). In germline, CDR1 is LNHDA, CDR2 SQIVND (reference sequence). The CDR3 is made up of 17 amino acids.

Comment on this clone: A read error may be the cause here, since a much bigger clone is one base away. The chain couples TRBV30 to TRBJ2-1; 8 positions agree with TRBD2. V trimming: 2 bases; J trimming: 6 bases; junction bases outside the gene matches: 9. The CDR3 totals 15 residues. From germline, CDR1 is GTSNPN and CDR2 SVGIG (reference sequence). This CDR3 is CAWSRGIAGPNEQFF. For the CDR3, the DNA is TGTGCCTGGAGTCGCGGGATAGCGGGACCCAATGAGCAGTTCTTC.

This clone was detected a few times. This sequence may be a read error, since a much larger clone differs from it by one base. Since no conserved phenylalanine or tryptophan closes the CDR3, a read error is the likely cause. The chain uses TRBV29-1 and TRBJ1-2, with 8 bases fitting TRBD1. Germline V gene sequence: CDR1 SQVTM, CDR2 ANQGSEA. There are 13 residues in the CDR3. With V trimmed by 4 bases and J by 4 bases, 5 bases remained unmatched. The CDR3 DNA reads TGCAGCGTTGGGACCGGGACAGGCTATGGCTACACCTCC. Protein: CSVGTGTGYGYTS.

The chain carries TRBV20-1 and TRBJ1-1; D is ambiguous. This CDR3 comprises 15 residues. V was clipped by 0 bases and J by 2 bases, with 13 bases between them. From germline, CDR1 is DFQATT and CDR2 SNEGSKA (reference sequence). The CDR3 coding sequence is TGCAGTGCTAGAGATCGAGCAACGGGAAACACTGAAGCTTTCTTT. This encodes CSARDRATGNTEAFF.

This clone was seen many times. This chain uses TRBV20-1 with TRBJ2-3, with D possibly matching TRBD2 (5 bases). Germline assignment: CDR1 DFQATT and CDR2 SNEGSKA (reference sequence). V was pared by 5 bases and J by 1 base, with 37 bases between. CDR3 length: 22 amino acids. CDR3 DNA sequence: TGCAGTGCTCTAACCCGACTACCCTCGCCTCCGCAAGTGAAAACTCGCACAGATACGCAGTATTTT. Protein sequence: CSALTRLPSPPQVKTRTDTQYF.

This clone appeared many times. V is TRBV2 and J is TRBJ1-1; 7 bases are shared with TRBD1. Germline CDR1 is SNHLY and CDR2 is FYNNEI. Trimming cost V 6 bases and J 5 bases; bases outside gene matches: 9. The CDR3 covers 14 residues. CDR3 sequence: CASSRQGGETEAFF. In DNA form, the CDR3 reads TGTGCCAGCAGCAGACAGGGAGGGGAAACTGAAGCTTTCTTT.

This clone came up many times. This chain connects TRBV9 to TRBJ2-1, with 9 bases lining up with TRBD2. Germline CDR1 is SGDLS and CDR2 is YYNGEE. This CDR3 region has 15 residues. V shed 0 bases, J shed 3 bases, and the junction held 1 base outside the gene matches. CDR3 in DNA: TGTGCCAGCAGCGTAGGGACTAGCGACTACAATGAGCAGTTCTTC. Amino acids: CASSVGTSDYNEQFF.

CDR3 bases: TGTGCCAGCAGCGTTCTATCGGGAGGGGAGCAGTTCTTC. The encoded protein is CASSVLSGGEQFF. The chain uses TRBV2 and TRBJ2-1, with 8 bases matching TRBD2. Germline CDR1 and CDR2: SNHLY and FYNNEI. The CDR3 extends over 13 amino acids. Losses at the gene ends were 6 bases for V and 10 bases for J; bases not matched to a gene: 8.

The table lists this clone with many counts. The J gene is TRBJ1-2, the V gene TRBV2; D is perhaps TRBD1 (6 bases). CDR3 size: 14 residues. The V gene lost 1 base and the J gene lost 3 bases, with 9 bases spanning the gap. Germline loops: CDR1 SNHLY, CDR2 FYNNEI. The CDR3 spells CASSEGGQDYGYTF. In DNA form, the CDR3 reads TGTGCCAGCAGTGAAGGGGGGCAGGACTATGGCTACACCTTC.